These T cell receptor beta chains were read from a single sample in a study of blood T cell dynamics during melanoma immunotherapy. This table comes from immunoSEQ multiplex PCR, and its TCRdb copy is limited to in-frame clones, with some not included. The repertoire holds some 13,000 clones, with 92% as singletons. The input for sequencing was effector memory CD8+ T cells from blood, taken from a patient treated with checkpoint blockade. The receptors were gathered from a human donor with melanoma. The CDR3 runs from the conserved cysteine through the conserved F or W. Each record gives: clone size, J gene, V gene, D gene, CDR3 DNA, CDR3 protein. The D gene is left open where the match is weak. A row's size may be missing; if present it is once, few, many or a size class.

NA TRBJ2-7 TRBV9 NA TGTGCCAGCAGCGTAGACCACCCCCCAGGGACCAACTCCTACGAGCAGTACTTC CASSVDHPPGTNSYEQYF
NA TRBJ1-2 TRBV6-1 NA TGTGCCAGCAGTGAAGGCCAGCGTGGCTACACCTTC CASSEGQRGYTF
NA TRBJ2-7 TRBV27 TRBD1 TGTGCCAGCAGTCCCGGACAGGGCTACGAGCAGTACTTC CASSPGQGYEQYF
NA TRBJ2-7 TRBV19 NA TGTGCCAGTAGCTCGGGGAGCTACGAGCAGTACTTC CASSSGSYEQYF
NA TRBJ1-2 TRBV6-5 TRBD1 TGTGCCAGCAGTTCAGGGGGCGAGGGCTACACCTTC CASSSGGEGYTF
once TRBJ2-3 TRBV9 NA TGTGCCAGCAGCGGAATAGTCACAGATACGCAGTATTTT CASSGIVTDTQYF
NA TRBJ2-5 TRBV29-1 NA TGCAGCGTTGACGCGGGCGGGAAAGAGACCCAGTACTTC CSVDAGGKETQYF
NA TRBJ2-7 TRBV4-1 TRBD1 TGCGCCAGCAGCCAAGGGACAGGGATGGACGAGCAGTACTTC CASSQGTGMDEQYF
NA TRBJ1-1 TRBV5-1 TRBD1 TGCGCCAGTGAACCGGGACAGGGGGCGCCTGAAGCTTTCTTT CASEPGQGAPEAFF
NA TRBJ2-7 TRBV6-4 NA TGTGCCAGCAGTGACTCGAACAGACCGGGAGAGCAGTACTTC CASSDSNRPGEQYF
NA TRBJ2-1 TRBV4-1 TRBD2 TGCGCCAGCAGCCCGACGGGACTAGTGGGGGGGCTGGGCTCCTACAATGAGCAGTTCTTC CASSPTGLVGGLGSYNEQFF
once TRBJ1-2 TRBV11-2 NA TGTGCCAGCAGCTTAGGGCCAGGGGATGAGAGCTACACCTTC CASSLGPGDESYTF
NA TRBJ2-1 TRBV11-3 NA TGTGCCAGCAGCATACTCCTAGGGAGTGAGCAGTTCTTC CASSILLGSEQFF
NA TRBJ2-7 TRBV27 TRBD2 TGTGCCAGCAAAGCGGGACCCGATTACGAGCAGTACTTC CASKAGPDYEQYF
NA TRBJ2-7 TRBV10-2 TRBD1 TGCGCCAGCAGACCCGACAGGGGGGTCTACGAGCAGTACTTC CASRPDRGVYEQYF